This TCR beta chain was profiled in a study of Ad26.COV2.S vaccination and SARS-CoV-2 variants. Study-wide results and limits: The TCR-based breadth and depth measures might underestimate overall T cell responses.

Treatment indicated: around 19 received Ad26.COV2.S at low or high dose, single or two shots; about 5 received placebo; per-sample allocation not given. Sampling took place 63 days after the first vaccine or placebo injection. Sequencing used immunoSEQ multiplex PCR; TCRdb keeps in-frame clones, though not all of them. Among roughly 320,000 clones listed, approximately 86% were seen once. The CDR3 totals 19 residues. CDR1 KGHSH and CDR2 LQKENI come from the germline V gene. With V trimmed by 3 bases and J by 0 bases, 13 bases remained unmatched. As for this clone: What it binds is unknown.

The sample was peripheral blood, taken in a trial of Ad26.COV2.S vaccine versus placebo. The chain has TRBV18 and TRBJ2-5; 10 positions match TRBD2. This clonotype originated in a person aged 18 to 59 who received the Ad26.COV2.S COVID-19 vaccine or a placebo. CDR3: CASSPPRGSGGQYQETQYF. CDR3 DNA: TGTGCCAGCTCACCGCCCCGCGGTAGCGGGGGGCAATACCAAGAGACCCAGTACTTC.